This T cell receptor (beta chain) was sequenced during a study of identical twins. TCRdb re-called the 5' RACE reads with MiXCR, one entry per CDR3 protein. The sample records hundreds of thousands of distinct CDR3 sequences, about 18% being singletons. Germline V gene data show CDR1 as ENHRY and CDR2 as SYGVKD. The CDR3 has 18 residues. Trimming took off 2 bases at V and 2 bases at J, with 19 bases between the two ends. This sample was also put to use in a study of T cells expressing NK-cell markers.

V gene TRBV10-3 combines with J gene TRBJ1-5; tentative D call: TRBD1 (5 bases). This TCR was sampled from a woman between 18 and 29 years old in good health. Sequencing input: PBMCs. CDR3 coding DNA: TGTGCCATCAGTGAGCCACAGGCGGGTGTAGTGGGCAATCAGCCCCAGCATTTT. This codes for CAISEPQAGVVGNQPQHF.